The 9 T cell receptor beta chains listed next were all sequenced from one sample in a study of CD8 T cells in Susac syndrome. Random hexamers primed reverse transcription of roughly 0.45 to 1 ug RNA. TCRdb analysed the immunoSEQ multiplex PCR reads with MiXCR anew, one entry per CDR3 protein. The data show about 180,000 distinct CDR3 sequences, 90% to 95% seen once. Sequencing input: CD4+ T cells from PBMCs. These receptors came from a human donor with Susac syndrome.

The rearrangement links TRBV5-1 to TRBJ1-4, with D maybe TRBD1 (5 bases). CDR1 and CDR2 from the germline V gene are SGHRS and YFSETQ. The CDR3 runs 14 residues. V was cut by 1 base and J by 8 bases, with 12 bases left in between. The CDR3 DNA reads TGCGCCAGCAGCTTGACCGGGGGAGAGGAAAAACTGTTTTTT. Translated, it gives CASSLTGGEEKLFF.

A single count supports this clonotype. The CDR3 DNA follows: TGCAGTGCTAGCTCCGCCGGGGACAGCTACGAGCAGTACTTC. Its protein is CSASSAGDSYEQYF. The chain recombines TRBV20-1 with TRBJ2-7; 7 bases are shared with TRBD1. Germline V gives CDR1 DFQATT, CDR2 SNEGSKA (reference sequence). V dropped 3 bases and J dropped 3; count of bases not matched to a gene: 8. This CDR3 contains 14 residues.

The rearrangement links TRBV24-1 to TRBJ2-5, with 10 nucleotides matching TRBD1. Trimming at V came to 4 bases and at J to 1 base, leaving 5 bases not matched to a gene. Per germline, CDR1 KGHDR and CDR2 SFDVKD. The CDR3 consists of 16 residues. The CDR3 here is CATSEAGTGAQETQYF. CDR3 nucleotides: TGTGCCACCAGTGAGGCCGGGACAGGGGCCCAAGAGACCCAGTACTTC.

V is TRBV14 and J is TRBJ1-1; tentatively, D is TRBD1 (6 bases). Germline-derived CDR1 and CDR2 are SGHDN and FVKESK. The CDR3 contains 12 residues. The ends were cut back, 4 bases at V and 7 bases at J, with 10 bases in the middle. The CDR3 nucleotides read TGTGCCAGCAGCCCACAGGGTCTTGAAGCTTTCTTT. Protein product: CASSPQGLEAFF.

The rearrangement joins TRBV20-1 to TRBJ2-1, with 9 bases identical to TRBD2. The V segment lost 2 bases and the J segment 2 bases; nucleotides outside the gene matches: 7. The CDR3 spans 16 residues. Germline CDR1 reads DFQATT; CDR2 reads SNEGSKA (reference sequence). The CDR3 loop reads CSARSLSGGAYNEQFF. CDR3 in DNA: TGCAGTGCTAGATCCCTTAGCGGGGGCGCCTACAATGAGCAGTTCTTC.

J is TRBJ1-1 and V is TRBV20-1; no firm D call. The CDR3 sequence is 10 residues long. The germline V gene encodes CDR1 DFQATT and CDR2 SNEGSKA (reference sequence). V gave up 5 bases and J gave up 7 bases, with 8 bases separating them. This CDR3 reads CSALKVEAFF. CDR3 sequence (DNA): TGCAGTGCTCTGAAGGTTGAAGCTTTCTTT.

The rearrangement links TRBV29-1 to TRBJ2-5; TRBD1 is a possible D gene (6 bases). Germline V gene lookup returns CDR1 SQVTM and CDR2 ANQGSEA. The CDR3 runs 13 residues. V was cut by 1 base and J by 6 bases, with 12 bases left in between. CDR3 region: CSVEGRDKKTQYF. CDR3 nucleotides: TGCAGCGTTGAAGGACGGGACAAAAAGACCCAGTACTTC. Full variable domain (remainder filled in from reference TRBV29-1 and TRBJ2-5): SAVISQKPSRDICQRGTSLTIQCQVDSQVTMMFWYRQQPGQSLTLIATANQGSEATYESGFVIDKFPISRPNLTFSTLTVSNMSPEDSSIYLCSVEGRDKKTQYFGPGTRLLVL.

The chain links TRBV5-1 to TRBJ2-5; D gene unclear. The V gene's germline CDR1 is SGHRS and CDR2 YFSETQ. This CDR3 has 17 amino acids. V was pared by 0 bases and J by 5 bases, with 20 bases between. The CDR3 reads CASSLDPGTGVRETQYF. The CDR3 nucleotides read TGCGCCAGCAGCTTGGATCCAGGAACTGGGGTTCGGGAGACCCAGTACTTC. Based on the CDR3 plus reference TRBV5-1 and TRBJ2-5, the full variable domain is KAGVTQTPRYLIKTRGQQVTLSCSPISGHRSVSWYQQTPGQGLQFLFEYFSETQRNKGNFPGRFSGRQFSNSRSEMNVSTLELGDSALYLCASSLDPGTGVRETQYFGPGTRLLVL.

The gene calls are TRBV19 and TRBJ1-1; D is perhaps TRBD1 (6 bases). Germline loops: CDR1 LNHDA, CDR2 SQIVND (reference sequence). V was shortened by 10 bases and J by 5 bases, with 20 bases between the two germline ends. This CDR3 has 14 residues. In DNA, the CDR3 is TGTGCCACCGCGAACGGGGGGCGAATTACTGAAGCTTTCTTT. Its protein is CATANGGRITEAFF.